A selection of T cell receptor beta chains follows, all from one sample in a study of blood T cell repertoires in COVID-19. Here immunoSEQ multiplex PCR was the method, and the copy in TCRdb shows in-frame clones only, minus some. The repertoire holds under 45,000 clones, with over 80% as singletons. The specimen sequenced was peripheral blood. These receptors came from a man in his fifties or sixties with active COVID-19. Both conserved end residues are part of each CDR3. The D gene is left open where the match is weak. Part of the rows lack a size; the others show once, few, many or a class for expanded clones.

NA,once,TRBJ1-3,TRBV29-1,CSIMTGSGNTIYF,TGCAGCATTATGACAGGCTCTGGAAACACCATATATTTT
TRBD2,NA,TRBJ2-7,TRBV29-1,CSVEGLAGEYEQYF,TGCAGCGTTGAAGGGCTAGCGGGAGAGTACGAGCAGTACTTC
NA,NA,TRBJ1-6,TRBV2,CASSVGQYNSPLHF,TGTGCCAGCAGTGTTGGTCAGTATAATTCACCCCTCCACTTT
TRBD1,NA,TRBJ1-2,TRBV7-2,CASSLAQGAISGYTF,TGTGCCAGCAGCTTAGCCCAGGGGGCTATCTCCGGCTACACCTTC
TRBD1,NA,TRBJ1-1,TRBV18,CASSPSWDRLNTEAFF,TGTGCCAGCTCACCATCCTGGGACAGGTTGAACACTGAAGCTTTCTTT
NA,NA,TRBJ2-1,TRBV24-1,CATGSYNEQFF,TGTGCCACCGGCAGTTACAATGAGCAGTTCTTC
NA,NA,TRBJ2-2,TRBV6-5,CASSPDRITGELFF,TGTGCCAGCAGTCCCGACAGGATCACCGGGGAGCTGTTTTTT
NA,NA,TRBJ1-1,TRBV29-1,CSVEGGRGSTEAFF,TGCAGCGTTGAAGGGGGGAGGGGATCCACTGAAGCTTTCTTT
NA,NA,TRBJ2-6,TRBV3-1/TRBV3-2,CASSQDIAGANVLTF,TGTGCCAGCAGCCAAGATATCGCTGGGGCCAACGTCCTGACTTTC
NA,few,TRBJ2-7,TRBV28,CASLSWRRSYEQYF,TGTGCCAGCTTATCTTGGAGGCGCTCCTACGAGCAGTACTTC
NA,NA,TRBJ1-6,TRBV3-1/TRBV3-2,CASSQWGEDSPLHF,TGTGCCAGCAGCCAATGGGGAGAGGATTCACCCCTCCACTTT
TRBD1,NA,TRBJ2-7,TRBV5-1,CASSHRDRSYEQYF,TGCGCCAGCAGTCACCGGGACAGGTCCTACGAGCAGTACTTC
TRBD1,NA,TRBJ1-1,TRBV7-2,CASSWTGSGEAFF,TGTGCCAGCAGCTGGACAGGGAGCGGTGAAGCTTTCTTT
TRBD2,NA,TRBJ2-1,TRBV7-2,CASSFFGLDTMNEQFF,TGTGCCAGCAGCTTCTTCGGACTAGATACCATGAATGAGCAGTTCTTC
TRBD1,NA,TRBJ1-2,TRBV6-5,CASSYQGAGGYTF,TGTGCCAGCAGTTACCAGGGGGCAGGCGGCTACACCTTC
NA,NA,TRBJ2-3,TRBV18,CASSPPAPHTDTQYF,TGTGCCAGCTCACCACCGGCACCACACACAGATACGCAGTATTTT
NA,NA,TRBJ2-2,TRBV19,CASTGTANTGELFF,TGTGCCAGTACCGGAACAGCGAACACCGGGGAGCTGTTTTTT
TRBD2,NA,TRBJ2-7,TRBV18,CASSPGTSGRQEQYF,TGTGCCAGCTCACCTGGGACTAGCGGGAGACAAGAGCAGTACTTC
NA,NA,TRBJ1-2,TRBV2,CASSEGRTNGYTF,TGTGCCAGCAGTGAGGGCCGTACAAATGGCTACACCTTC
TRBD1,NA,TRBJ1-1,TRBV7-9,CASSLGQVNTEAFF,TGTGCCAGCAGCTTGGGACAGGTTAACACTGAAGCTTTCTTT
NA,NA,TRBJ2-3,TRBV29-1,CGGGPRSTDTQYF,TGCGGGGGGGGGCCCCGTAGCACAGATACGCAGTATTTT
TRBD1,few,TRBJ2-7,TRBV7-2,CASSPDRGGYEQYF,TGTGCCAGCAGCCCGGACAGGGGAGGCTACGAGCAGTACTTC
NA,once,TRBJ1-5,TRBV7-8,CASSLRVTAGQPQHF,TGTGCCAGCAGCTTAAGGGTTACGGCGGGCCAGCCCCAGCATTTT
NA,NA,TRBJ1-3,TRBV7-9,CASTKTGGGNTIYF,TGTGCCAGCACCAAGACAGGTGGCGGAAACACCATATATTTT
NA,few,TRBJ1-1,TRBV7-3,CASSLGRMTQTGVTEAFF,TGTGCCAGCAGCTTGGGGCGGATGACCCAAACGGGAGTAACTGAAGCTTTCTTT
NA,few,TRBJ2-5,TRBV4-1,CASSQDKARTMGTQYF,TGCGCCAGCAGCCAAGATAAGGCTAGGACTATGGGGACCCAGTACTTC
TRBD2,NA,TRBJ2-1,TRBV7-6,CASSFSPGTSGSSSSYNEQFF,TGTGCCAGCAGCTTCAGCCCCGGGACTAGCGGGAGTTCGAGCTCCTACAATGAGCAGTTCTTC
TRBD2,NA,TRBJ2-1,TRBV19,CASSIEGGRANNEQFF,TGTGCCAGTAGTATAGAAGGCGGGAGGGCGAACAATGAGCAGTTCTTC
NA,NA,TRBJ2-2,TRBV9,CASSVVATGELFF,TGTGCCAGCAGCGTAGTAGCGACCGGGGAGCTGTTTTTT
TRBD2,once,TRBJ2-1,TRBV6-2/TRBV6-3,CASSYSRRGGTYNEQFF,TGTGCCAGCAGTTACTCGCGGCGGGGGGGCACCTACAATGAGCAGTTCTTC
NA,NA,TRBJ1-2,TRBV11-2,CASSLVADSLYGYTF,TGTGCCAGCAGCTTAGTGGCAGATAGCCTCTATGGCTACACCTTC
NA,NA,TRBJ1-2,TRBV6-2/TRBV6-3,CASSYGRATYGYTF,TGTGCCAGCAGTTACGGCAGGGCAACGTATGGCTACACCTTC
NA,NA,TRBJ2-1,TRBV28,CASSFYGAENNEQFF,TGTGCCAGCAGTTTCTATGGGGCCGAGAACAATGAGCAGTTCTTC
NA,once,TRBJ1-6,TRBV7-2,CASSFPNSPLHF,TGTGCCAGCAGCTTTCCGAATTCACCCCTCCACTTT
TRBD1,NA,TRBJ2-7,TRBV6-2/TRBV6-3,CASSYRTGGFSEQYF,TGTGCCAGCAGTTACCGGACAGGGGGGTTTTCCGAGCAGTACTTC
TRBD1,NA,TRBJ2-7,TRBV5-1,CASRSGTGGYEQYF,TGCGCCAGCAGGTCCGGGACAGGGGGCTACGAGCAGTACTTC
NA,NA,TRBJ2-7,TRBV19,CASSISLGGLFEQYF,TGTGCCAGTAGTATATCCCTCGGGGGGCTCTTCGAGCAGTACTTC
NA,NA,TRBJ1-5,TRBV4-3,CASSQVVGQGGQPQHF,TGCGCCAGCAGCCAAGTGGTGGGGCAGGGCGGTCAGCCCCAGCATTTT
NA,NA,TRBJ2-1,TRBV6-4,CASSAESGGPNEQFF,TGTGCCAGCAGTGCAGAATCGGGGGGCCCTAATGAGCAGTTCTTC
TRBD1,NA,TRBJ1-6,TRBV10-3,CAISDPNRGARISVLHF,TGTGCCATCAGTGACCCGAACAGGGGTGCCCGAATTTCGGTCCTCCACTTT
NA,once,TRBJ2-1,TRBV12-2,CASRLERDEQFF,TGTGCAAGTCGCTTAGAACGGGATGAGCAGTTCTTC
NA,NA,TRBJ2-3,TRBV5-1,CASSSGQFTDTQYF,TGCGCCAGCAGCTCTGGACAGTTCACAGATACGCAGTATTTT
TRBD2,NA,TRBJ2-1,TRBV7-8,CASSRVRGREGSAFREFF,TGTGCCAGCAGCCGAGTGAGGGGGCGGGAGGGCTCTGCATTCCGAGAATTCTTC
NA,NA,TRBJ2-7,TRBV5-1,CASSLGQTKYEQYF,TGCGCCAGCAGCTTGGGACAGACGAAGTACGAGCAGTACTTC
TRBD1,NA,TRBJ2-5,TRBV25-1,CASSGAGTELIGETQYF,TGTGCCAGCAGTGGAGCCGGGACAGAGCTGATCGGAGAGACCCAGTACTTC
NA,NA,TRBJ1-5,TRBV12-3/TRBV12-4,CASSLTGVEPQHF,TGTGCCAGCAGTTTGACAGGCGTGGAGCCCCAGCATTTT
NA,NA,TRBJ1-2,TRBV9,CASSVGLTVPYGYTF,TGTGCCAGCAGCGTCGGGTTGACAGTACCCTATGGCTACACCTTC
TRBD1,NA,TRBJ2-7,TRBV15,CATSRDPTGGVWEQYF,TGTGCCACCAGCAGAGATCCGACAGGGGGGGTTTGGGAGCAGTACTTC
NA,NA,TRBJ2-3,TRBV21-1,CASRKVGQGTDTQYF,NA
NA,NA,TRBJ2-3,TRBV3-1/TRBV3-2,CASSLRGTDTQYF,TGTGCCAGCAGCCTCCGGGGGACAGATACGCAGTATTTT
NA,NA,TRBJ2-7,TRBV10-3,CAISESSRINEQYF,TGTGCCATCAGTGAGTCGTCCAGGATCAACGAGCAGTACTTC
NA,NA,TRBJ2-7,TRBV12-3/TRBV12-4,CASSIQVSEQYF,TGTGCCAGCAGCATCCAAGTTAGCGAGCAGTACTTC
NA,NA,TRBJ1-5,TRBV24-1,CATSLPNQPQHF,TGTGCCACCAGTCTTCCGAATCAGCCCCAGCATTTT
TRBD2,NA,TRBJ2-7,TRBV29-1,CSVEAPSGTHHEQYF,TGCAGCGTTGAAGCTCCTAGCGGGACCCACCACGAGCAGTACTTC
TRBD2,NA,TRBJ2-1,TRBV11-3,CASSLDRGVAGGREQFF,TGTGCCAGCAGCTTAGACCGGGGAGTAGCGGGAGGGCGAGAGCAGTTCTTC
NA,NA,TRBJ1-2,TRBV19,CASSSSLSGYTF,TGTGCCAGTAGTTCCTCGTTGAGTGGCTACACCTTC
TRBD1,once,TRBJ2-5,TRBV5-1,CASSTGDRETQYF,TGCGCCAGCAGTACAGGGGACCGGGAGACCCAGTACTTC
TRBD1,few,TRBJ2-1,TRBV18,CASSPRDRDNEQFF,TGTGCCAGCTCACCCCGGGACAGAGACAATGAGCAGTTCTTC
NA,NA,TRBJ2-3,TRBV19,CASSIQRSTDTQYF,TGTGCCAGTAGTATCCAGCGGAGCACAGATACGCAGTATTTT
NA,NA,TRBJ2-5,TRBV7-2,CASSLGPVETQYF,TGTGCCAGCAGCTTAGGGCCCGTGGAGACCCAGTACTTC